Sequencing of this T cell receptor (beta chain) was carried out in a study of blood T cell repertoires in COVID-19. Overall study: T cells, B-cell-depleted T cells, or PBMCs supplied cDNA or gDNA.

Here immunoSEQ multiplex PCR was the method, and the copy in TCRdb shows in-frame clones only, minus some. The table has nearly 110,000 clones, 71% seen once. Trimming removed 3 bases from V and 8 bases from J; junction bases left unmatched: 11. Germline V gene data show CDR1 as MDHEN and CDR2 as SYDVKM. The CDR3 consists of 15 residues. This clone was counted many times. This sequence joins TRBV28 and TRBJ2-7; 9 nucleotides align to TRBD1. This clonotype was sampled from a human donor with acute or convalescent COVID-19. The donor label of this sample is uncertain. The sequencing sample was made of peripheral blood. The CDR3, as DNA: TGTGCCAGCAGTTTCGCTGGGACAGGGCTTGGACAGCAGTACGTC. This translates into CASSFAGTGLGQQYV.